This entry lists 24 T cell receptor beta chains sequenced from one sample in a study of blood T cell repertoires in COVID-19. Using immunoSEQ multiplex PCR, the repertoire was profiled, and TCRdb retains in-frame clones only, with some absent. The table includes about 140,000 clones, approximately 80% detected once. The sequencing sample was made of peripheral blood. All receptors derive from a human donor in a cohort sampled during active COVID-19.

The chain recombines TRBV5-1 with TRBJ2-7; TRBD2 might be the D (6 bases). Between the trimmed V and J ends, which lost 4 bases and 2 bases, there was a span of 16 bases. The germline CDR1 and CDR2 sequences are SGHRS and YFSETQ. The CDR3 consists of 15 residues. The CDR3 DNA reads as TGCGCCAGCAGCGTGGAGGGGACTGGAACCTACGAGCAGTACTTC. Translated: CASSVEGTGTYEQYF.

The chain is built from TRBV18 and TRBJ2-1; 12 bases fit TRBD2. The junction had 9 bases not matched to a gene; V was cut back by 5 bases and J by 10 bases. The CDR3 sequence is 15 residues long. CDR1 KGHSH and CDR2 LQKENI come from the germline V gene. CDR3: CASSSLAGGREEQFF. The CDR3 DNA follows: TGTGCCAGCTCATCACTAGCGGGGGGACGGGAAGAGCAGTTCTTC.

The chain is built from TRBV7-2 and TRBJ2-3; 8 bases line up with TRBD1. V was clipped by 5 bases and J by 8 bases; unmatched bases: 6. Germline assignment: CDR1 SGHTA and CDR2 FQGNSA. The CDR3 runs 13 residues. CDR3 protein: CASSGTQGGTQYF. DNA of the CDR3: TGTGCCAGCAGCGGAACACAGGGGGGTACGCAGTATTTT.

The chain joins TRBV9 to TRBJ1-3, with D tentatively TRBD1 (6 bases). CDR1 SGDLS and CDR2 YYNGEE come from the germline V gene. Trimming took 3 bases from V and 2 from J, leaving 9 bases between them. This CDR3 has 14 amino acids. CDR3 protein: CASSEQGTGNTIYF. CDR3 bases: TGTGCCAGCAGCGAACAGGGAACTGGAAACACCATATATTTT.

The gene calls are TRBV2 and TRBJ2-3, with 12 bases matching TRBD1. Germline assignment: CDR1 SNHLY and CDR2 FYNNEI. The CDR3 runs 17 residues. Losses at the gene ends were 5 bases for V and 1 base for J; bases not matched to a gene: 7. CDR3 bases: TGTGCCAGCAGTTCCGGGACAGGGGGCAGGGGCACAGATACGCAGTATTTT. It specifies CASSSGTGGRGTDTQYF.

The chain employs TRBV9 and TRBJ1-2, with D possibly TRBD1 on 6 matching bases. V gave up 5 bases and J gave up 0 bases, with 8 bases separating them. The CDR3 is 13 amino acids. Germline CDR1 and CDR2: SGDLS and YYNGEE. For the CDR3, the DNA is TGTGCCAGCAGGGGGGACACTAACTATGGCTACACCTTC. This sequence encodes CASRGDTNYGYTF.

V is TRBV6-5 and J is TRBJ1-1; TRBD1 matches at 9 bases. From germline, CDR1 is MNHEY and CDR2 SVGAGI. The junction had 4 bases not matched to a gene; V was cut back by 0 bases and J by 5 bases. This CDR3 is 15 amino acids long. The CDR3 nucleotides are TGTGCCAGCAGTTACTCGGGACAGGGTCTAACTGAAGCTTTCTTT. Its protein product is CASSYSGQGLTEAFF.

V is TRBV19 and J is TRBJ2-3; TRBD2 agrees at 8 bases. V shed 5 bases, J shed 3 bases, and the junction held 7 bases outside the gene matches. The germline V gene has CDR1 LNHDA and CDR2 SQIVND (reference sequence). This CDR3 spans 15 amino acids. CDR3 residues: CASSLSGGPTDTQYF. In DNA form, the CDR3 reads TGTGCCAGTAGTCTGAGCGGGGGTCCAACAGATACGCAGTATTTT.

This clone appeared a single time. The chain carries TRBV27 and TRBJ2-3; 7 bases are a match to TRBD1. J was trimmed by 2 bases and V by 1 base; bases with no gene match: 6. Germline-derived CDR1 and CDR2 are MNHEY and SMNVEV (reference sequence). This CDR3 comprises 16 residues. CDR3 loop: CASSLWDSGNTDTQYF. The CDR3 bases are TGTGCCAGCAGTTTATGGGACAGTGGTAACACAGATACGCAGTATTTT.

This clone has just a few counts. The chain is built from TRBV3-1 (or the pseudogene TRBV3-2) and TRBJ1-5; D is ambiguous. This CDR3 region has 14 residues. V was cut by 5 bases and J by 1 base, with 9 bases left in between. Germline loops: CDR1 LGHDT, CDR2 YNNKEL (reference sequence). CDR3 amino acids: CASSAGGSNQPQHF. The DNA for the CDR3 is TGTGCCAGCAGCGCCGGAGGGAGCAATCAGCCCCAGCATTTT.

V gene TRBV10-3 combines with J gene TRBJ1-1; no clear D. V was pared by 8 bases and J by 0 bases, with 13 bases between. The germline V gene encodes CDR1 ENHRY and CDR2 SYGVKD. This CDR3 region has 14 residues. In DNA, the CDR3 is TGTGCCATCCGCACAGCCCTCATGAACACTGAAGCTTTCTTT. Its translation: CAIRTALMNTEAFF.

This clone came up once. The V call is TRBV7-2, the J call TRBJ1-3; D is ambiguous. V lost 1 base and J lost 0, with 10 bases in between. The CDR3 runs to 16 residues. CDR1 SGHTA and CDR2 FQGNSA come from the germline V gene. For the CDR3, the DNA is TGTGCCAGCAGCTTAGGTGGCACCAACTCTGGAAACACCATATATTTT. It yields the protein CASSLGGTNSGNTIYF.

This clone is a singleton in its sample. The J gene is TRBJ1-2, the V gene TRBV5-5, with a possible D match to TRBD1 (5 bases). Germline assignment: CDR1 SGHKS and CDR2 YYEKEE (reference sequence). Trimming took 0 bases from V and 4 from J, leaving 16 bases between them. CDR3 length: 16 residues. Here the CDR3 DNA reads TGTGCCAGCAGCTTGGGGGTGGATCTAGGGGCCTATGGCTACACCTTC. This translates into CASSLGVDLGAYGYTF.

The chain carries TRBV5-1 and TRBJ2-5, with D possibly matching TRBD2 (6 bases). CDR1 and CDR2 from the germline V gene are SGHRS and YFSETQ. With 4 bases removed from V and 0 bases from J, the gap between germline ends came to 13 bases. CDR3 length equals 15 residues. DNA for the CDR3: TGCGCCAGCAGCCGGGACTTAACGTACCAAGAGACCCAGTACTTC. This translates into CASSRDLTYQETQYF.

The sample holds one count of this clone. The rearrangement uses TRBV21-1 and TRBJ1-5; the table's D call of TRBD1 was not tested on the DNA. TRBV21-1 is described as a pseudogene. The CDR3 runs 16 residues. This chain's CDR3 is CASSRNRGRWSQPQHF. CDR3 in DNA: TGTGCCAGCAGCAGAAACAGGGGGCGATGGAGTCAGCCCCAGCATTTT.

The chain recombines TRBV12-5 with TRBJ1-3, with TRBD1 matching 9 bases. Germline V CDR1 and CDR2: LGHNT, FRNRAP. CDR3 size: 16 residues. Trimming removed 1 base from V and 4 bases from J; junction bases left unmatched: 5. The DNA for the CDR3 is TGTGCTAGTGGTTTGGGGGACAGGGACCGCGGAAACACCATATATTTT. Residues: CASGLGDRDRGNTIYF.

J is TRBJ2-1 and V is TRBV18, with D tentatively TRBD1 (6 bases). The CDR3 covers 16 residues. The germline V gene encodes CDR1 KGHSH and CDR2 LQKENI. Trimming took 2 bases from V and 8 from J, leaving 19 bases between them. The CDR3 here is CASSPFLSQGFDEQFF. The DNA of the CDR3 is TGTGCCAGCTCACCATTTTTGTCCCAGGGGTTCGATGAGCAGTTCTTC.

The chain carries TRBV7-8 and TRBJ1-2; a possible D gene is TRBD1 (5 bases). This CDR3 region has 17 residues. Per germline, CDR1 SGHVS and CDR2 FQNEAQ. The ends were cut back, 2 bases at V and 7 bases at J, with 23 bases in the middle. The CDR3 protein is CASSLLQFRQLLRGYTF. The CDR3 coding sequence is TGTGCCAGCAGCTTACTTCAGTTTCGACAGCTACTTCGTGGCTACACCTTC.

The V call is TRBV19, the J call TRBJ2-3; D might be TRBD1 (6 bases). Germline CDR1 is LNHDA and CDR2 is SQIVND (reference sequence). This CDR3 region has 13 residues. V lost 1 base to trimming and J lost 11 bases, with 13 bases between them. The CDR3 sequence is CASSIGGDTRQYF. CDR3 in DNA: TGTGCCAGTAGTATAGGAGGGGACACACGGCAGTATTTT.

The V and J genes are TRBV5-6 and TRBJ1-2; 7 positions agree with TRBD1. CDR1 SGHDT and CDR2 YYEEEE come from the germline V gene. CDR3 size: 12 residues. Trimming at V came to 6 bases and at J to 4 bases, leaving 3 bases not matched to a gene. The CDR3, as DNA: TGTGCCAGCAAAGGGACAGCCTATGGCTACACCTTC. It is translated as CASKGTAYGYTF.

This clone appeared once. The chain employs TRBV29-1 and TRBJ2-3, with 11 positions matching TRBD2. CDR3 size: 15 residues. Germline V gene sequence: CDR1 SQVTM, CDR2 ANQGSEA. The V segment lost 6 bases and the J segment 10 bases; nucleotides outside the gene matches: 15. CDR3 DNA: TGCAGCGTGGACCAGACTAGCGGGGTGGGATGGTCGCAGTATTTT. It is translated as CSVDQTSGVGWSQYF.

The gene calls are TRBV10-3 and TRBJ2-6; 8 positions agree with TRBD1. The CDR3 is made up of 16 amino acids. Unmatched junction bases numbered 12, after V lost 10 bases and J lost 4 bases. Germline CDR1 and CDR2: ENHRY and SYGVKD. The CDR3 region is CATQRQGNTGANVLTF. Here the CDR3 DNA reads TGTGCCACGCAACGACAGGGGAACACCGGGGCCAACGTCCTGACTTTC.

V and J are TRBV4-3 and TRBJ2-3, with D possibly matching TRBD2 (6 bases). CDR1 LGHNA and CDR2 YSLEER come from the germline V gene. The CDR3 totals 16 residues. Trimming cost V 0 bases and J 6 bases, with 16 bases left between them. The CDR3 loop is CASSQESSAWGDTQYF. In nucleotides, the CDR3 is TGCGCCAGCAGCCAAGAATCTAGCGCCTGGGGGGATACGCAGTATTTT.

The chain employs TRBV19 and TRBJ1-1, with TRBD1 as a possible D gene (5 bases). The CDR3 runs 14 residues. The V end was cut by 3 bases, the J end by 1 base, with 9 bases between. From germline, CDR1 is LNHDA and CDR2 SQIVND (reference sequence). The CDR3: CASSISQGNTEAFF. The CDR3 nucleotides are TGTGCCAGTAGTATTTCTCAGGGGAACACTGAAGCTTTCTTT.